Listed here are 2 T cell receptor beta chains from one sample, sequenced in a study of blood T cells in healthy people across ages. The second PCR ran roughly 7 to 12 cycles with a sample-barcoded 5' primer and J-beta primers. MiXCR, run by TCRdb on the 5' RACE reads, gives a single entry per CDR3 protein. Altogether approximately 2,000,000 distinct CDR3 sequences are present, about 39% being singletons, with the ten largest covering 23%. Material: blood. The receptors were gathered from a human donor in good health.

In this sample, this clonotype turned up a few times. The chain employs TRBV29-1 and TRBJ2-1; D remains unclear. Per germline, CDR1 SQVTM and CDR2 ANQGSEA. CDR3 length: 10 amino acids. V lost 5 bases, J lost 7 bases, and 6 bases lay in between. In DNA form, the CDR3 reads TGCAGCGTTCTAGAGAATGAGCAGTTCTTC. It specifies CSVLENEQFF.

The chain links TRBV28 to TRBJ2-3; 8 nucleotides align to TRBD1. The germline V gene has CDR1 MDHEN and CDR2 SYDVKM. The V gene end was trimmed by 10 bases and the J gene end by 3 bases; junction bases not matched to a gene: 15. There are 16 residues in the CDR3. The CDR3, as DNA: TGTGCCACGGATCCCGGGACAGGACCAGATACAGATACGCAGTATTTT. It translates to CATDPGTGPDTDTQYF. Using reference TRBV28 and TRBJ2-3 for the parts outside the CDR3, the full variable domain is DVKVTQSSRYLVKRTGEKVFLECVQDMDHENMFWYRQDPGLGLRLIYFSYDVKMKEKGDIPEGYSVSREKKERFSLILESASTNQTSMYLCATDPGTGPDTDTQYFGPGTRLTVL.